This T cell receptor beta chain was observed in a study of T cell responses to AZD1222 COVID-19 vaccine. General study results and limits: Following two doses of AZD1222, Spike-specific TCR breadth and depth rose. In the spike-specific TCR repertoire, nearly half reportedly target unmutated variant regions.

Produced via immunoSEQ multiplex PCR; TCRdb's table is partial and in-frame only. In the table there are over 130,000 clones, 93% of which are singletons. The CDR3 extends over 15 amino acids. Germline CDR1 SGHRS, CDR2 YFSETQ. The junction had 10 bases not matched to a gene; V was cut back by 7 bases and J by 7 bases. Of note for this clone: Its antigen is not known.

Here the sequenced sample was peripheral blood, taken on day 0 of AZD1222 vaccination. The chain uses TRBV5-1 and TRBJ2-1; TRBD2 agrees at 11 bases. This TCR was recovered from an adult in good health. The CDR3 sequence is CASSQTSGGVNEQFF. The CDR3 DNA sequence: TGCGCCAGCTCCCAAACTAGCGGGGGTGTTAATGAGCAGTTCTTC. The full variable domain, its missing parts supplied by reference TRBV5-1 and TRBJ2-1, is KAGVTQTPRYLIKTRGQQVTLSCSPISGHRSVSWYQQTPGQGLQFLFEYFSETQRNKGNFPGRFSGRQFSNSRSEMNVSTLELGDSALYLCASSQTSGGVNEQFFGPGTRLTVL.